Following are 31 T cell receptor beta chains from one sample sequenced in a study of CD8+ T cells in alopecia areata. Treatment: oral pan-JAK inhibitor, 5-10 mg twice daily. RNA was extracted and reverse transcribed into cDNA as the sequencing template. Repertoires were generated with immunoSEQ multiplex PCR, while TCRdb's copy carries only in-frame clones and drops some. This sample has 35,000 to 50,000 clones, with about nine tenths found just once. The source was CD8+ T cells sorted from blood, collected at week 24, from a patient treated with tofacitinib. Receptors were obtained from a human donor with alopecia areata.

The genes are TRBV7-9 and TRBJ2-7; 8 nucleotides agree with TRBD2. Germline CDR1 reads SEHNR; CDR2 reads FQNEAQ (reference sequence). The CDR3 length is 14 residues. Trimming removed 4 bases from V and 3 bases from J; junction bases left unmatched: 5. CDR3 residues: CASSSPGLVYEQYF. DNA of the CDR3: TGTGCCAGCAGCTCTCCGGGACTAGTCTACGAGCAGTACTTC.

The chain combines TRBV7-9 with TRBJ2-5; D is unclear. The DNA end favors TRBJ2-7, so the J call may be wrong. The germline gives CDR1 SEHNR, CDR2 FQNEAQ (reference sequence). The CDR3 consists of 12 residues. CDR3 sequence (DNA): TGTGCCAGCAGCTTATCAACCTACGAGCAGTACTTC. This encodes CASSLSTYEQYF.

V usage is TRBV4-1 and J usage is TRBJ2-5; no clear D. There are 14 residues in the CDR3. The germline V gene has CDR1 MGHRA and CDR2 YSYEKL. The V and J ends lost 0 bases and 3 bases respectively, with 8 bases between them. CDR3 sequence reads: CASSQETPKETQYF. The CDR3 DNA sequence: TGCGCCAGCAGCCAAGAAACTCCCAAAGAGACCCAGTACTTC.

V usage is TRBV6-4 and J usage is TRBJ2-1, with 10 bases aligning to TRBD2. This CDR3 is built from 15 residues. The ends lost 5 bases at V and 8 bases at J; junction bases unmatched: 9. The germline V gene has CDR1 MRHNA and CDR2 SNTAGT. The CDR3 DNA reads TGTGCCAGCAGTAACGCAAGCGGGGGGGCGCATGAGCAGTTCTTC. Protein sequence: CASSNASGGAHEQFF.

The genes are TRBV4-3 and TRBJ1-6; TRBD1 agrees at 9 bases. The CDR3 has 16 amino acids. With 1 base clipped from V and 9 bases from J, the junction kept 7 bases outside the gene matches. CDR1 is LGHNA, CDR2 YSLEER, per germline. CDR3 DNA: TGCGCCAGCAGCCAAGCGCACGGGACAGGGTCTTCACCCCTCCACTTT. This encodes CASSQAHGTGSSPLHF.

The gene calls are TRBV5-6 and TRBJ2-1; 9 nucleotides agree with TRBD1. Germline CDR1 SGHDT, CDR2 YYEEEE. This CDR3 has 15 residues. V gave up 0 bases and J gave up 2 bases; unmatched junction bases: 0. The CDR3 loop reads CASSLGQGAYNEQFF. The DNA of the CDR3 is TGTGCCAGCAGCTTGGGACAGGGGGCCTACAATGAGCAGTTCTTC.

The chain links TRBV27 to TRBJ2-2; unclear D gene. V lost 0 bases to trimming and J lost 5 bases, with 7 bases between them. CDR3 size: 14 residues. Germline loops: CDR1 MNHEY, CDR2 SMNVEV (reference sequence). The CDR3, as DNA: TGTGCCAGCAGTTTATCGATTGGAACCGGGGAGCTGTTTTTT. As protein: CASSLSIGTGELFF.

This CDR3 reads CASTPDAESYEQYF. The CDR3 region has the DNA TGTGCCAGCACCCCCGATGCAGAGTCCTACGAGCAGTACTTC. This sequence joins TRBV7-8 and TRBJ2-7, with D unresolved. The germline V gene encodes CDR1 SGHVS and CDR2 FQNEAQ. The ends were cut back, 7 bases at V and 1 base at J, with 14 bases in the middle. This CDR3 is 14 amino acids long.

V is TRBV27 and J is TRBJ1-1; 11 bases are a match to TRBD1. CDR3 length: 15 residues. Germline CDR1 and CDR2: MNHEY and SMNVEV (reference sequence). The ends lost 2 bases at V and 3 bases at J; junction bases unmatched: 2. The CDR3 here is CASSLVGQGDTEAFF. CDR3 sequence (DNA): TGTGCCAGCAGTTTAGTGGGACAGGGGGACACTGAAGCTTTCTTT.

This rearrangement joins TRBV11-1 to TRBJ2-6; D remains unclear. This CDR3 is 13 amino acids long. Trimming stripped 2 bases from V and 2 bases from J, with 1 base between. Germline CDR1 SGHAT, CDR2 FQDESV (reference sequence). The chain's CDR3 is CASSLTGANVLTF. CDR3 in DNA: TGTGCCAGCAGCTTAACTGGGGCCAACGTCCTGACTTTC.

The chain employs TRBV5-6 and TRBJ2-1; 10 positions agree with TRBD1. In germline, CDR1 is SGHDT, CDR2 YYEEEE. The CDR3 is 15 amino acids. Trimming cost V 4 bases and J 8 bases; bases outside gene matches: 9. The CDR3 coding sequence is TGTGCCAGCAGCCTCCGGACAGGGGGATCCGATGAGCAGTTCTTC. Translated: CASSLRTGGSDEQFF.

The chain employs TRBV29-1 and TRBJ2-5, with D perhaps TRBD1 (5 bases). The J call may be mistaken, given a closer DNA end match to TRBJ2-7. This CDR3 has 13 amino acids. CDR1 and CDR2 from the germline V gene are SQVTM and ANQGSEA. The CDR3 sequence is CSVEPARAYEQYF. The CDR3 DNA follows: TGCAGCGTTGAACCCGCCAGGGCCTACGAGCAGTACTTC.

The V gene is TRBV7-9, the J gene TRBJ2-3; D might be TRBD2 (5 bases). Germline CDR1 and CDR2: SEHNR and FQNEAQ (reference sequence). Between the trimmed V and J ends, which lost 4 bases and 4 bases, there was a span of 9 bases. The CDR3 runs 13 residues. CDR3 in DNA: TGTGCCAGCAGCTCCAAACTAGCAGATACGCAGTATTTT. It yields the protein CASSSKLADTQYF.

The chain recombines TRBV25-1 with TRBJ2-3; maybe TRBD1 (5 bases). There are 16 residues in the CDR3. With 1 base removed from V and 6 bases from J, the gap between germline ends came to 17 bases. The germline gives CDR1 MGHDK, CDR2 SYGVNS. CDR3: CASSEWRQDMADTQYF. CDR3 nucleotides: TGTGCCAGCAGTGAATGGCGGCAGGACATGGCGGATACGCAGTATTTT. The full variable domain, with the rest looked up from reference TRBV25-1 and TRBJ2-3, is EADIYQTPRYLVIGTGKKITLECSQTMGHDKMYWYQQDPGMELHLIHYSYGVNSTEKGDLSSESTVSRIRTEHFPLTLESARPSHTSQYLCASSEWRQDMADTQYFGPGTRLTVL.

The chain uses TRBV7-9 and TRBJ2-7; a possible D gene is TRBD2 (6 bases). The CDR3 runs 15 residues. Germline V gene data show CDR1 as SEHNR and CDR2 as FQNEAQ (reference sequence). Trimming cost V 1 base and J 0 bases, with 10 bases left between them. This chain's CDR3 is CASSLVETSSYEQYF. CDR3 coding DNA: TGTGCCAGCAGCTTAGTGGAGACTAGCTCCTACGAGCAGTACTTC. The full variable domain, with the rest looked up from reference TRBV7-9 and TRBJ2-7, is DTGVSQNPRHKITKRGQNVTFRCDPISEHNRLYWYRQTLGQGPEFLTYFQNEAQLEKSRLLSDRFSAERPKGSFSTLEIQRTEQGDSAMYLCASSLVETSSYEQYFGPGTRLTVT.

V is TRBV7-9 and J is TRBJ2-7; 9 bases match TRBD1. After removal of 5 bases from V and 2 bases from J, the junction contained 4 bases not matched to a gene. This CDR3 spans 14 amino acids. CDR1 and CDR2 (germline): SEHNR, FQNEAQ (reference sequence). CDR3 DNA: TGTGCCAGCAGCAACCGGGACAGGGCCTACGAGCAGTACTTC. Residues: CASSNRDRAYEQYF.

This clone was seen only once. V is TRBV30 and J is TRBJ2-5, with 7 nucleotides matching TRBD2. The CDR3 extends over 14 amino acids. The J segment lost 4 bases and the V segment lost 3 bases, leaving 8 bases of the junction unmatched. Germline assignment: CDR1 GTSNPN and CDR2 SVGIG (reference sequence). The CDR3 sequence is CAWSLYGGVETQYF. CDR3 sequence (DNA): TGTGCCTGGAGCCTGTATGGGGGGGTAGAGACCCAGTACTTC.

The V call is TRBV10-3, the J call TRBJ2-7; D might be TRBD2 (6 bases). Trimming shortened V by 0 bases and J by 5 bases, and 14 bases separated the two germline ends. CDR3 length: 15 residues. Germline V gives CDR1 ENHRY, CDR2 SYGVKD. As DNA, the CDR3 is TGTGCCATCAGTGAGTCGCGAGGAGGGGCCGACGAGCAGTACTTC. Its protein product is CAISESRGGADEQYF.

This clone was observed a single time. This chain joins TRBV28 and TRBJ1-2; D remains unclear. The V end was cut by 6 bases, the J end by 4 bases, with 12 bases between. The CDR3 spans 13 residues. The germline V gene has CDR1 MDHEN and CDR2 SYDVKM. In nucleotides, the CDR3 is TGTGCCAGCAGCCCCGGCCGAGGCTATGGCTACACCTTC. It codes for CASSPGRGYGYTF.

The chain combines TRBV27 with TRBJ2-5; the D gene could be TRBD1 or TRBD2 (5 bases each). Trimming stripped 6 bases from V and 5 bases from J, with 16 bases between. CDR1 and CDR2 from the germline V gene are MNHEY and SMNVEV (reference sequence). The CDR3 contains 14 residues. The CDR3 reads CASRSRDLAETQYF. Here the CDR3 DNA reads TGTGCCAGCAGATCCCGGGACCTGGCGGAGACCCAGTACTTC.

Comment on this clone: The same CDR3 arises from other DNA sequences in this sample as well. The chain employs TRBV27 and TRBJ2-3; the D is unclear. Germline V gives CDR1 MNHEY, CDR2 SMNVEV (reference sequence). CDR3 length: 11 residues. The V gene lost 5 bases and the J gene lost 4 bases, with 4 bases spanning the gap. The CDR3 sequence: CASSLADTQYF. The CDR3 region has the DNA TGTGCCAGCAGTCTCGCAGATACGCAGTATTTT.

The chain links TRBV6-5 to TRBJ1-1; D remains unclear. The CDR3 has 11 amino acids. Between the trimmed V and J ends, which lost 8 bases and 5 bases, there was a span of 9 bases. Germline values: CDR1 MNHEY, CDR2 SVGAGI. CDR3 amino acids: CASSPGTEAFF. The CDR3 DNA reads as TGTGCCAGCTCGCCGGGAACTGAAGCTTTCTTT.

CDR3 residues: CASSPNKGYEQYF. CDR3 nucleotide sequence: TGTGCCAGCAGCCCTAATAAAGGTTACGAGCAGTACTTC. The gene calls are TRBV4-2 and TRBJ2-7; D is unresolved. V gave up 4 bases and J gave up 4 bases, with 11 bases separating them. CDR1 LGHNA and CDR2 YNFKEQ come from the germline V gene. This CDR3 has 13 residues.

In the case of this clone: At one of its ends the junction is not consistent with the germline gene, which may arise from a read error. This chain links TRBV29-1 with TRBJ2-2; maybe TRBD1 (5 bases). The CDR3 spans 15 residues. CDR1 and CDR2 from the germline V gene are SQVTM and ANQGSEA. The CDR3 nucleotides are TGCAGCGTTGAAGAGGGGCGATCGAACGCCGGGGAGCTGTTTTTT. Protein: CSVEEGRSNAGELFF.

The J gene is TRBJ2-7, the V gene TRBV5-1; D might be TRBD1 (5 bases). Germline V CDR1 and CDR2: SGHRS, YFSETQ. The CDR3 runs to 12 residues. The V and J ends lost 1 base and 4 bases respectively, with 6 bases between them. CDR3 nucleotides: TGCGCCAGCAGCTTGTCAGGGTACGAGCAGTACTTC. Residues: CASSLSGYEQYF.

This rearrangement joins TRBV7-9 to TRBJ2-7, with 12 bases identical to TRBD1. V shed 4 bases and J 1 base; nucleotides not matched to a gene: 5. CDR1 is SEHNR, CDR2 FQNEAQ, per germline (reference sequence). CDR3 length equals 16 residues. The CDR3 spells CASSSVGQGASYEQYF. Here the CDR3 DNA reads TGTGCCAGCAGCTCCGTGGGACAGGGGGCGTCCTACGAGCAGTACTTC.

The rearrangement links TRBV11-2 to TRBJ2-7; 8 bases line up with TRBD1. The CDR3 length is 15 residues. Germline V gene lookup returns CDR1 SGHAT and CDR2 FQNNGV. Trimming removed 1 base from V and 4 bases from J; junction bases left unmatched: 6. The CDR3 DNA follows: TGTGCCAGCAGCTTAGGGCCCGGGACAGGATACGAGCAGTACTTC. Translating it yields CASSLGPGTGYEQYF.

On this clone itself: A read error may account for a junction end that differs from germline. The rearrangement uses TRBV5-1 and TRBJ2-6; D could derive from TRBD1 or TRBD2 (6 bases each). Germline lookup yields CDR1 SGHRS and CDR2 YFSETQ. CDR3 size: 14 residues. In DNA form, the CDR3 reads TGCGCCGGCAGCTTAACGGGGGCTAGGGACGTCCTGACTTTC. It encodes CAGSLTGARDVLTF.

The chain is built from TRBV11-2 and TRBJ1-1; tentatively, D is TRBD1 (6 bases). Trimming stripped 0 bases from V and 6 bases from J, with 20 bases between. This CDR3 has 17 amino acids. Looked up from germline, CDR1 is SGHAT and CDR2 is FQNNGV. The CDR3 spells CASSLDGTPERSPEAFF. Written as DNA, the CDR3 is TGTGCCAGCAGCTTAGATGGGACACCCGAAAGGTCTCCTGAAGCTTTCTTT.

V is TRBV19 and J is TRBJ1-2; no reliable D call. This CDR3 contains 13 residues. The V end lost 1 base, the J end lost 8 bases, and 11 bases lay between the germline ends. Germline V gives CDR1 LNHDA, CDR2 SQIVND (reference sequence). Here the CDR3 reads CASSIGLSGGYTF. DNA of the CDR3: TGTGCCAGTAGTATAGGGCTCTCAGGAGGCTACACCTTC.

CDR3 bases: TGTGCCAGCAGCTCTTGGACGGTCAATCAGCCCCAGCATTTT. Encoded protein: CASSSWTVNQPQHF. J is TRBJ1-5 and V is TRBV7-2; D is unclear. This CDR3 region has 14 residues. The V gene's germline CDR1 is SGHTA and CDR2 FQGNSA. Trimming cost V 4 bases and J 3 bases, with 10 bases left between them. The full variable domain, with the rest looked up from reference TRBV7-2 and TRBJ1-5, is GAGVSQSPSNKVTEKGKDVELRCDPISGHTALYWYRQSLGQGLEFLIYFQGNSAPDKSGLPSDRFSAERTGGSVSTLTIQRTQQEDSAVYLCASSSWTVNQPQHFGDGTRLSIL.